The 5 T cell receptor beta chains below come from one sample, sequenced in a study of cytomegalovirus exposure and HLA in healthy donors. 13 Jbeta primers and 60 Vbeta primers were used for the PCR. Clones were sequenced by immunoSEQ multiplex PCR, and TCRdb holds only the in-frame ones, with some missing. This sample contains approximately 190,000 clones. The specimen was PBMCs. The receptors come from a man aged 25 to 40 in good health and CMV-seronegative.

The chain is built from TRBV5-4 and TRBJ1-2, with D perhaps matching TRBD1 (6 bases). The V and J ends lost 2 bases and 2 bases respectively, with 13 bases between them. CDR3 length: 15 residues. Germline CDR1 and CDR2: SGHNT and YYREEE (reference sequence). In DNA, the CDR3 is TGTGCCAGCAGCTTCTTAGTAGGACAGAACTATGGCTACACCTTC. Its protein is CASSFLVGQNYGYTF.

The chain employs TRBV6-1 and TRBJ1-2, with TRBD1 identical over 12 bases. V gave up 2 bases and J gave up 7 bases; unmatched junction bases: 8. The CDR3 extends over 16 amino acids. The germline V gene encodes CDR1 MNHNS and CDR2 SASEGT. The CDR3 DNA reads as TGTGCCAGCAGTGAAAGCTCCGGGACAGGGGGCCTTGGCTACACCTTC. This codes for CASSESSGTGGLGYTF.

V and J are TRBV13 and TRBJ2-3, with a tentative D call TRBD2 (6 bases). This CDR3 region has 14 residues. CDR1 and CDR2 (germline): PRHDT, FYEKMQ (reference sequence). The V end was cut by 6 bases, the J end by 3 bases, with 13 bases between. The CDR3 sequence: CASRLGGVTDTQYF. In DNA, the CDR3 is TGTGCCAGCAGGCTGGGAGGCGTTACAGATACGCAGTATTTT.

The rearrangement uses TRBV11-2 and TRBJ2-3; no clear D gene. Germline CDR1 and CDR2: SGHAT and FQNNGV. Trimming shortened V by 5 bases and J by 4 bases, and 7 bases separated the two germline ends. The CDR3 has 12 residues. The CDR3 loop is CASSPAPDTQYF. DNA for the CDR3: TGTGCCAGCAGCCCCGCGCCAGATACGCAGTATTTT.

V is TRBV7-2 and J is TRBJ2-3; 15 bases map to TRBD2. V lost 5 bases and J lost 6; bases outside the gene matches: 6. Germline CDR1 reads SGHTA; CDR2 reads FQGNSA. This CDR3 contains 16 residues. The CDR3 here is CASSTGLAGGRDTQYF. The CDR3 DNA reads as TGTGCCAGCAGCACCGGACTAGCGGGGGGGCGGGATACGCAGTATTTT.